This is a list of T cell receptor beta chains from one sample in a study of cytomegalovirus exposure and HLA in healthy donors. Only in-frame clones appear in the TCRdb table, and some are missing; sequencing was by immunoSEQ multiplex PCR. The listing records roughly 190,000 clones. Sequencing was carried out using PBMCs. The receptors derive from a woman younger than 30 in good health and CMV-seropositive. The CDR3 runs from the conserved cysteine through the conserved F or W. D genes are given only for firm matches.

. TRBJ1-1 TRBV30 TGTGCCGTAGGACCGGGGTGGGACACTGAAGCTTTCTTT CAVGPGWDTEAFF
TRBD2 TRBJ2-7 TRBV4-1 TGCGCCAGCAGCCAAGATCTTGCTAGCGGGAATTACGAGCAGTACTTC CASSQDLASGNYEQYF
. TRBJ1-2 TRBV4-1 TGCGCCAGCAGCCAACAGGGTGGCTACACCTTC CASSQQGGYTF
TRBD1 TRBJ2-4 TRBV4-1 TGCGCCAGCAGCCAACCTCGACAGGGTTTAGCCAAAAACATTCAGTACTTC CASSQPRQGLAKNIQYF
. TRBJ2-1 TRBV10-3 TGTGCCATCAGTGGACAGCCCGCCTACAATGAGCAGTTCTTC CAISGQPAYNEQFF
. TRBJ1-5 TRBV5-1 TGCGCCAGCAGCCCGGACAGCCAACAGCCCCAGCATTTT CASSPDSQQPQHF
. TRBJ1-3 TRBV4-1 TGCGCCAGCAGCCCTCCCTTCGGAGGAAGTGGAAACACCATATATTTT CASSPPFGGSGNTIYF
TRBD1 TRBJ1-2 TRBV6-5 TGTGCCAGCAGGAGACAGGGAGACTATGGCTACACCTTC CASRRQGDYGYTF
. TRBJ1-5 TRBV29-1 TGCAGCGTAACCGACACGTATAGCAATCAGCCCCAGCATTTT CSVTDTYSNQPQHF
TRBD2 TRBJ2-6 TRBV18 TGTGCCAGCTCACCACCGAGGGGACTCGGACTAGAGAGGAACTCTGGGGCCAACGTCCTGACTTTC CASSPPRGLGLERNSGANVLTF
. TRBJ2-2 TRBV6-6 TGTGCCAGCGGGTGGGCCGGTAACACCGGGGAGCTGTTTTTT CASGWAGNTGELFF
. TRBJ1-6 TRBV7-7 TGTGCTAGCAGCTCCAAAAAATGGACTTCCTATAATTCACCCCTCCACTTT CASSSKKWTSYNSPLHF
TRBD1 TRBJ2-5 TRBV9 TGTGCCAGCAGCGTATCGACAGGGGTTCAAGAGACCCAGTACTTC CASSVSTGVQETQYF
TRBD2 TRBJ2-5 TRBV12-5 TGTGCTAGTGGTTTGCTGGGGGGGGAGACCCAGTACTTC CASGLLGGETQYF
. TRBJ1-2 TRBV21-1 TGTGCCAGCAGCACACTCCGACAGGTCGGAGGCTACACCTTC CASSTLRQVGGYTF
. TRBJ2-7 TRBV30 TGTGCCTGGAGTGTATCAGTGTACGACGAGCAGTACTTC CAWSVSVYDEQYF
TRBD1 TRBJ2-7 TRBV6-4 TGTGCCAGCAGTGACAAGCGGGACAGGGACTACGAGCAGTACTTC CASSDKRDRDYEQYF
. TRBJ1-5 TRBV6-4 TGTGCCAGCAGTGACTGGGGGGAGCGGCGCCAGCCCCAGCATTTT CASSDWGERRQPQHF